This T cell receptor beta chain was retrieved from a study of cytomegalovirus exposure and HLA in healthy donors. General observations from the study: For cytomegalovirus status, the classifier reportedly gave diagnoses with high specificity and sensitivity.

PCR was performed using 60 Vbeta and 13 Jbeta primers. Sequenced by immunoSEQ multiplex PCR; TCRdb stores in-frame clones only, minus some. This table has roughly 200,000 clones, around four fifths appearing once. Unrecorded immune exposure was likely among donors, who were nominally healthy when sampled. Comment on this clone: Antigen specificity is unknown.

The sequenced sample was PBMCs. The sequence derives from a woman aged 40 to 49 in good health and CMV-seronegative.

CDR3 DNA: TGTGCCAGCAGCTTGACCCCGCCCCAGACAGTAGACTATGGCTACACCTTC. It specifies CASSLTPPQTVDYGYTF. The V call is TRBV5-4, the J call TRBJ1-2; tentative D call: TRBD1 (5 bases). Germline loops: CDR1 SGHNT, CDR2 YYREEE (reference sequence). The V gene lost 1 base and the J gene lost 3 bases, with 19 bases spanning the gap. The CDR3 extends over 17 amino acids.